The 28 T cell receptor beta chains in this list originate from one sample, sequenced in a study of graft-versus-host responses after intestinal transplantation. Using immunoSEQ multiplex PCR, the repertoire was profiled, and TCRdb retains in-frame clones only, with some absent. The top ten hold around 0.7% of the sample, which has about 14,000 clones, around 94% seen once. The input for sequencing was PBMCs, taken 9 days after transplant. The source is a human patient who received an intestinal transplant, so some T cells may come from the graft donor.

This clone was found once. V usage is TRBV5-8 and J usage is TRBJ1-2, with D possibly matching TRBD1 (5 bases). Germline-derived CDR1 and CDR2 are SGHTS and YDEGEE. V gave up 0 bases and J gave up 2 bases, with 11 bases separating them. This CDR3 is 15 amino acids long. In DNA, the CDR3 is TGTGCCAGCAGCTTGGCCCGTCGGGGGAACTATGGCTACACCTTC. The encoded protein is CASSLARRGNYGYTF. The variable domain in full, with the rest retrieved from reference TRBV5-8 and TRBJ1-2, is EAGVTQSPTHLIKTRGQQATLRCSPISGHTSVYWYQQALGLGLQFLLWYDEGEERNRGNFPPRFSGRQFPNYSSELNVNALELEDSALYLCASSLARRGNYGYTFGSGTRLTVV.

The chain employs TRBV7-9 and TRBJ2-7; TRBD2 matches 7 bases. Germline CDR1 reads SEHNR; CDR2 reads FQNEAQ (reference sequence). The junction had 7 bases not matched to a gene; V was cut back by 0 bases and J by 5 bases. This CDR3 is built from 15 residues. The CDR3 DNA is TGTGCCAGCAGCTTAGCGCTGGCAGGGAGGGACGAGCAGTACTTC. Protein: CASSLALAGRDEQYF.

The V gene is TRBV10-3, the J gene TRBJ1-1; TRBD1 agrees at 7 bases. Germline V gives CDR1 ENHRY, CDR2 SYGVKD. CDR3 size: 14 residues. The V gene end was trimmed by 3 bases and the J gene end by 0 bases; junction bases not matched to a gene: 1. The CDR3 here is CAISDRGVNTEAFF. The CDR3 nucleotides are TGTGCCATCAGTGACAGGGGGGTGAACACTGAAGCTTTCTTT.

This rearrangement joins TRBV4-1 to TRBJ2-5; 7 bases line up with TRBD1. CDR1 MGHRA and CDR2 YSYEKL come from the germline V gene. CDR3 size: 15 residues. The V and J ends lost 0 bases and 4 bases, in that order; junction bases with no gene match: 5. The DNA of the CDR3 is TGCGCCAGCAGCCAAGAAGGGGGCGAAAGAGAGACCCAGTACTTC. Protein sequence: CASSQEGGERETQYF.

The rearrangement uses TRBV4-1 and TRBJ1-2; the D is unclear. The germline V and J ends were trimmed by 3 bases and 1 base, with 15 bases remaining between them. The CDR3 length is 16 residues. CDR1 MGHRA and CDR2 YSYEKL come from the germline V gene. The DNA of the CDR3 is TGCGCCAGCAGCCAGACACGGTTGACTTTTAACTATGGCTACACCTTC. This codes for CASSQTRLTFNYGYTF.

The rearrangement links TRBV4-1 to TRBJ2-7, with D possibly matching TRBD2 (6 bases). The V gene lost 1 base and the J gene lost 0 bases, with 10 bases spanning the gap. The CDR3 runs 15 residues. Germline V gives CDR1 MGHRA, CDR2 YSYEKL. The CDR3 region is CASSQGPDYSYEQYF. In DNA, the CDR3 is TGCGCCAGCAGCCAAGGCCCGGACTACTCCTACGAGCAGTACTTC.

The rearrangement joins TRBV19 to TRBJ2-3; D is possibly TRBD1 (6 bases). V lost 5 bases and J lost 3, with 15 bases in between. The CDR3 is 15 amino acids. Germline-derived CDR1 and CDR2 are LNHDA and SQIVND (reference sequence). Here the CDR3 reads CASSPRWTETDTQYF. In DNA form, the CDR3 reads TGTGCCAGTAGTCCCCGGTGGACAGAAACAGATACGCAGTATTTT.

The chain carries TRBV19 and TRBJ1-2, with no clear D. The ends were cut back, 1 base at V and 4 bases at J, with 4 bases in the middle. Germline values: CDR1 LNHDA, CDR2 SQIVND (reference sequence). The CDR3 has 12 residues. The CDR3 is CASSIGPYGYTF. CDR3 bases: TGTGCCAGTAGTATAGGCCCCTATGGCTACACCTTC.

The chain is built from TRBV6-5 and TRBJ2-3, with TRBD2 identical over 11 bases. CDR3 length equals 15 residues. The germline gives CDR1 MNHEY, CDR2 SVGAGI. V shed 6 bases, J shed 2 bases, and the junction held 4 bases outside the gene matches. This CDR3 reads CASSRTSGPTDTQYF. In DNA form, the CDR3 reads TGTGCCAGCAGCCGGACTAGCGGGCCCACAGATACGCAGTATTTT.

V gene TRBV6-5 combines with J gene TRBJ2-4; D might be TRBD2 (6 bases). V was trimmed by 0 bases and J by 6 bases, leaving 12 bases between them. In germline, CDR1 is MNHEY, CDR2 SVGAGI. The CDR3 has 15 amino acids. The CDR3 sequence is CASSYSNFGGNIQYF. As DNA, the CDR3 is TGTGCCAGCAGTTACTCGAATTTCGGGGGAAACATTCAGTACTTC.

The CDR3 nucleotides read TGTGCCAGCAGCAAGGGAAATGAGCAGTTCTTC. Protein: CASSKGNEQFF. The genes are TRBV27 and TRBJ2-1; D is undetermined. CDR1 and CDR2 (germline): MNHEY, SMNVEV (reference sequence). The ends were cut back, 6 bases at V and 7 bases at J, with 7 bases in the middle. The CDR3 loop spans 11 amino acids.

The J gene is TRBJ2-1, the V gene TRBV27; 11 bases are a match to TRBD2. The ends lost 3 bases at V and 3 bases at J; junction bases unmatched: 1. Per germline, CDR1 MNHEY and CDR2 SMNVEV (reference sequence). CDR3 length: 15 residues. Written as DNA, the CDR3 is TGTGCCAGCAGTTTGGGGACTAGCGGCTACAATGAGCAGTTCTTC. It yields the protein CASSLGTSGYNEQFF.

This sequence joins TRBV7-2 and TRBJ2-5, with 7 bases lining up with TRBD1. CDR3 size: 14 residues. Germline CDR1 and CDR2: SGHTA and FQGNSA. V trimming: 4 bases; J trimming: 5 bases; junction bases outside the gene matches: 7. CDR3 DNA sequence: TGTGCCAGCAGCTCGCAGGGGGTGCGGGAGACCCAGTACTTC. It yields the protein CASSSQGVRETQYF.

CDR3 nucleotides: TGTGCCAGCACCGTAGGGGGGGGTAACACCGGGGAGCTGTTTTTT. Its translation: CASTVGGGNTGELFF. The chain links TRBV28 to TRBJ2-2, with a weak D call TRBD2 (7 bases). Trimming removed 7 bases from V and 2 bases from J, with 14 bases in between. The CDR3 length is 15 residues. Germline CDR1 and CDR2: MDHEN and SYDVKM.

This chain uses TRBV28 with TRBJ1-3; D is perhaps TRBD1 (6 bases). The CDR3 totals 13 residues. The V gene lost 5 bases and the J gene lost 4 bases, with 9 bases spanning the gap. Germline V gene data show CDR1 as MDHEN and CDR2 as SYDVKM. The DNA of the CDR3 is TGTGCCAGCAGTACAGGGAACGGAAACACCATATATTTT. This translates into CASSTGNGNTIYF.

V and J are TRBV29-1 and TRBJ1-2; D gene unclear. The CDR3 spans 13 residues. Germline V gives CDR1 SQVTM, CDR2 ANQGSEA. V was trimmed by 6 bases and J by 6 bases, leaving 17 bases between them. The chain's CDR3 is CSVRSWELDGYTF. The DNA for the CDR3 is TGCAGCGTCCGATCCTGGGAACTCGATGGCTACACCTTC.

This clone was counted a single time. The rearrangement links TRBV14 to TRBJ1-1, with 7 bases aligning to TRBD1. Per the germline V gene, CDR1 is SGHDN and CDR2 is FVKESK. The V and J ends lost 5 bases and 4 bases, in that order; junction bases with no gene match: 7. The CDR3 runs 14 residues. CDR3 sequence (DNA): TGTGCCAGCAGCGAGTCGACAGGGAGCACTGAAGCTTTCTTT. This translates into CASSESTGSTEAFF.

The rearrangement links TRBV5-6 to TRBJ2-1; 14 nucleotides line up with TRBD2. Germline CDR1 and CDR2: SGHDT and YYEEEE. Trimming cost V 4 bases and J 8 bases; bases outside gene matches: 5. This CDR3 region has 15 residues. CDR3: CASSRWTSGRYEQFF. The CDR3 DNA reads as TGTGCCAGCAGCCGATGGACTAGCGGGAGGTATGAGCAGTTCTTC.

The rearrangement joins TRBV27 to TRBJ2-7; no clear D. Trimming left V 3 bases short and J 6 bases short, with 12 bases between. Germline CDR1 MNHEY, CDR2 SMNVEV (reference sequence). The CDR3 loop spans 13 amino acids. The CDR3: CASSLGGIGEQYF. The CDR3 bases are TGTGCCAGCAGTTTGGGCGGTATCGGCGAGCAGTACTTC.

The chain combines TRBV19 with TRBJ2-3, with 13 bases lining up with TRBD2. The germline V gene has CDR1 LNHDA and CDR2 SQIVND (reference sequence). Trimming took 5 bases from V and 4 from J; bases not matched to a gene: 3. The CDR3 has 15 residues. CDR3 bases: TGTGCCAGTAGTTGGGGGACTAGCGGGGCAGATACGCAGTATTTT. It codes for CASSWGTSGADTQYF.

CDR3 in DNA: TGTGCCAGCAGTGAATCAGAGTCAGTGGGCACTGAAGCTTTCTTT. The encoded protein is CASSESESVGTEAFF. The chain recombines TRBV6-1 with TRBJ1-1; D not certain. This CDR3 is 15 amino acids long. V was clipped by 2 bases and J by 4 bases, with 14 bases between them. CDR1 and CDR2 (germline): MNHNS, SASEGT.

The rearrangement joins TRBV19 to TRBJ2-1, with D tentatively TRBD2 (6 bases). This CDR3 is built from 11 residues. CDR1 and CDR2 (germline): LNHDA, SQIVND (reference sequence). Trimming removed 7 bases at V and 7 bases at J, with 8 bases between. The CDR3 sequence is CASIGRNEQFF. In DNA form, the CDR3 reads TGTGCCAGTATTGGGAGGAATGAGCAGTTCTTC.

J is TRBJ1-5 and V is TRBV7-6; no firm D call. The CDR3 runs 15 residues. The germline V gene has CDR1 SGHVS and CDR2 FNYEAQ. The V end lost 1 base, the J end lost 1 base, and 8 bases lay between the germline ends. CDR3 amino acids: CASSLEAGSNQPQHF. CDR3 bases: TGTGCCAGCAGCTTAGAGGCGGGAAGCAATCAGCCCCAGCATTTT.

The gene calls are TRBV10-3 and TRBJ2-1, with 10 bases identical to TRBD1. The CDR3 contains 16 residues. In germline, CDR1 is ENHRY, CDR2 SYGVKD. V was clipped by 0 bases and J by 7 bases; unmatched bases: 6. The CDR3 sequence: CAISESMGGQGNEQFF. Written as DNA, the CDR3 is TGTGCCATCAGTGAGTCGATGGGGGGACAGGGGAATGAGCAGTTCTTC.

The chain couples TRBV7-8 to TRBJ2-7; the D gene could be TRBD1 or TRBD2 (6 bases each). Germline CDR1 reads SGHVS; CDR2 reads FQNEAQ. This CDR3 has 17 residues. The V gene lost 1 base and the J gene lost 5 bases, with 21 bases spanning the gap. The CDR3 DNA reads as TGTGCCAGCAGCTTAGGACGGGGGCAAATCGGGATGAACGAGCAGTACTTC. Residues: CASSLGRGQIGMNEQYF.

The CDR3 DNA sequence: TGTGCCAGCAGTTCCTCGGACAGGGGGTTACGCGAGCAGTACTTC. It codes for CASSSSDRGLREQYF. J is TRBJ2-7 and V is TRBV6-5; 10 nucleotides agree with TRBD1. Germline CDR1 MNHEY, CDR2 SVGAGI. The CDR3 contains 15 residues. V was clipped by 4 bases and J by 6 bases; unmatched bases: 9.

This clone was detected a few times. J is TRBJ2-7 and V is TRBV19; 7 nucleotides match TRBD1. After removal of 7 bases from V and 5 bases from J, the junction contained 8 bases not matched to a gene. CDR3 size: 13 residues. Per germline, CDR1 LNHDA and CDR2 SQIVND (reference sequence). CDR3 sequence reads: CASTQQGHNEQYF. In nucleotides, the CDR3 is TGTGCCAGTACGCAACAGGGGCATAACGAGCAGTACTTC. The variable domain in full, completed from reference TRBV19 and TRBJ2-7, reads DGGITQSPKYLFRKEGQNVTLSCEQNLNHDAMYWYRQDPGQGLRLIYYSQIVNDFQKGDIAEGYSVSREKKESFPLTVTSAQKNPTAFYLCASTQQGHNEQYFGPGTRLTVT.

This rearrangement joins TRBV6-5 to TRBJ2-7; 10 bases map to TRBD1. Trimming at V came to 4 bases and at J to 6 bases, leaving 9 bases not matched to a gene. The CDR3 has 15 residues. The V gene's germline CDR1 is MNHEY and CDR2 SVGAGI. This CDR3 reads CASSLRQGAHREQYF. For the CDR3, the DNA is TGTGCCAGCAGTTTGCGACAGGGGGCCCACCGCGAGCAGTACTTC.